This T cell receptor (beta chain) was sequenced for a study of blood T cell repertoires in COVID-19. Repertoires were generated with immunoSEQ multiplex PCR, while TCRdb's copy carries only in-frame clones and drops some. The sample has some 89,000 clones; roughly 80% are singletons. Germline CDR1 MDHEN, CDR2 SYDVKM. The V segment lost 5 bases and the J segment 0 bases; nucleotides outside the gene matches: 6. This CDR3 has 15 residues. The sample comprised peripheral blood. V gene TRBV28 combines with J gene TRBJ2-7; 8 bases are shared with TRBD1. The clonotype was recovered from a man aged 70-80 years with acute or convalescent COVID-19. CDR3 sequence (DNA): TGTGCCAGCAGTCCATGGACAGGGAGCTCCTACGAGCAGTACTTC. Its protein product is CASSPWTGSSYEQYF.